This is a list of T cell receptor beta chains from one sample in a study of beta chain features in type 1 diabetes. Sequencing was performed with immunoSEQ multiplex PCR; in TCRdb, only in-frame clones are kept and a portion is missing. The profile shows about 340,000 clones, 6.5% to 10% of them singletons. Sequenced sample: central memory CD4+ T cells from blood. These receptors came from a woman between 18 and 29 years old in good health. Both conserved end residues are part of each CDR3. D genes are given only for firm matches. A clone size is listed for some rows: how often the clone was seen (once, few, many), or a class if it is expanded.

D gene	V gene	J gene	clone size	CDR3 protein	CDR3 DNA
.	TRBV9	TRBJ2-7	.	CASSVNIQGSEQYF	TGTGCCAGCAGCGTAAACATACAGGGTAGCGAGCAGTACTTC
TRBD2	TRBV12-5	TRBJ2-3	.	CASGWGLAGFADTQYF	TGTGCTAGTGGCTGGGGACTAGCGGGATTTGCAGATACGCAGTATTTT
.	TRBV19	TRBJ1-2	.	CASRGRDYGYTF	TGTGCCAGTAGGGGGCGCGACTATGGCTACACCTTC
TRBD2	TRBV10-3	TRBJ2-1	few	CAISELLLTSGLNNEQFF	TGTGCCATCAGTGAGCTGTTACTGACTAGCGGGCTAAACAATGAGCAGTTCTTC
TRBD2	TRBV10-3	TRBJ2-7	few	CAISEIAGGTYEQYF	TGTGCCATCAGTGAGATAGCGGGAGGTACCTACGAGCAGTACTTC
.	TRBV27	TRBJ2-1	few	CASSLRPSDSYNEQFF	TGTGCCAGCAGTTTACGCCCCTCAGACTCCTACAATGAGCAGTTCTTC
.	TRBV6-1	TRBJ1-4	few	CASSGITNEKLFF	TGTGCCAGCAGTGGGATAACTAATGAAAAACTGTTTTTT
.	TRBV5-1	TRBJ2-7	few	CASSLVPDGALPFF	TGCGCCAGCAGCTTGGTCCCGGACGGTGCTTTGCCGTTTTTC
.	TRBV18	TRBJ1-1	.	CASSLRTSPDTEAFF	TGTGCCAGCTCTCTTAGGACATCACCGGACACTGAAGCTTTCTTT
TRBD1	TRBV4-3	TRBJ1-4	many	CASSQGQGNEKLFF	TGCGCCAGCAGCCAGGGACAGGGGAATGAAAAACTGTTTTTT
.	TRBV7-2	TRBJ1-2	few	CASSLAPGGGYGYTF	TGTGCCAGCAGCTTAGCCCCTGGAGGGGGATATGGCTACACCTTC
.	TRBV7-3	TRBJ2-2	few	CASSLIPGSGELFF	TGTGCCAGCAGCTTAATCCCGGGATCCGGGGAGCTGTTTTTT
TRBD2	TRBV4-1	TRBJ2-3	few	CASSQSLAGGTDTQYF	TGCGCCAGCAGCCAATCATTAGCGGGAGGCACAGATACGCAGTATTTT
TRBD2	TRBV10-3	TRBJ2-2	.	CAIGPGTRSGELFF	TGTGCCATCGGTCCCGGGACTAGGTCCGGGGAGCTGTTTTTT
.	TRBV29-1	TRBJ1-2	few	CSVTNGYTF	TGCAGCGTGACTAATGGCTACACCTTC
.	TRBV19	TRBJ1-3	.	CASSIKRSGNTIYF	TGTGCCAGTAGTATCAAGCGCTCTGGAAACACCATATATTTT
TRBD1	TRBV4-3	TRBJ1-2	.	CASSQQRTGLGYTF	TGCGCCAGCAGCCAACAAAGGACAGGGCTTGGCTACACCTTC
.	TRBV7-2	TRBJ2-7	.	CASSLRSPGAYEQYF	TGTGCCAGCAGCCTACGTAGTCCGGGGGCCTACGAGCAGTACTTC
TRBD2	TRBV11-2	TRBJ2-1	many	CASSVSGTDYNEQFF	TGTGCCAGCAGCGTTAGCGGGACGGACTACAATGAGCAGTTCTTC
TRBD2	TRBV9	TRBJ2-1	few	CASSGTSHEQFF	TGTGCCAGCAGCGGGACTAGTCATGAGCAGTTCTTC
.	TRBV19	TRBJ1-2	.	CASSIGTDVYGYTF	TGTGCCAGTAGTATTGGGACGGACGTCTATGGCTACACCTTC
TRBD2	TRBV27	TRBJ2-2	few	CASSLGLIYTGELFF	TGTGCCAGCAGTTTGGGACTAATATACACCGGGGAGCTGTTTTTT
TRBD1	TRBV27	TRBJ1-2	few	CASSSTGDGYTF	TGTGCCAGCAGTTCGACAGGGGATGGCTACACCTTC
.	TRBV5-1	TRBJ1-1	.	CASSRIVGVETEAFF	TGCGCCAGCAGCCGGATAGTGGGGGTTGAAACTGAAGCTTTCTTT
TRBD2	TRBV7-3	TRBJ2-1	.	CASSLELAGDNEQFF	TGTGCCAGCAGCTTAGAACTAGCGGGAGACAATGAGCAGTTCTTC
TRBD1	TRBV19	TRBJ1-5	few	CASSIGGQTGLTGQPQHF	TGTGCCAGTAGTATCGGGGGACAGACGGGTTTGACTGGACAGCCCCAGCATTTT
.	TRBV11-2	TRBJ2-7	.	CASTDNAGNSYEQYF	TGTGCCAGCACCGACAATGCGGGAAACTCCTACGAGCAGTACTTC